This TCR beta chain is drawn from a study of shared clonotypes between healthy human individuals. CD45RA-negative memory and CD45RA+ naive subsets were split from the CD4+ cells. The DNA input per sorted-subset replicate PCR was around 200 ng, corresponding to 30,000 or so T cell genomes. Assay used: immunoSEQ multiplex PCR; TCRdb lists only in-frame clones, some missing. The sample carries roughly 2,300,000 clones, roughly 90% recorded once. Specimen: naive CD4+ T cells from PBMCs. Subset described: CD45RA+ positively selected. The sequence derives from a man younger than 30 in good health. Some clones in this sample may be carry-over from other donors' samples.

This chain's CDR3 is CASSPRLAGGVTDTQYF. CDR3 bases: TGTGCCAGCAGCCCCAGACTAGCGGGAGGGGTCACAGATACGCAGTATTTT. The chain links TRBV7-9 to TRBJ2-3, with 14 bases that match TRBD2. The CDR3 sequence is 17 residues long. Germline loops: CDR1 SEHNR, CDR2 FQNEAQ (reference sequence). V lost 5 bases to trimming and J lost 2 bases; unmatched junction nucleotides: 6.